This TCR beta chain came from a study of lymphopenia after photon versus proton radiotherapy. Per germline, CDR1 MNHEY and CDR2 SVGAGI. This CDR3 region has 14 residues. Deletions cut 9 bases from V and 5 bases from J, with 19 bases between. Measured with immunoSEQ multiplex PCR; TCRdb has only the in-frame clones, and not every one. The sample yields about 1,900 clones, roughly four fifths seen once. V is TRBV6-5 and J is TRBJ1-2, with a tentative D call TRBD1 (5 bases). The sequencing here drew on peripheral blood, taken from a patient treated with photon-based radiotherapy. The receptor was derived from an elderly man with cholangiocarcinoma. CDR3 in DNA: TGTGCCAGTCAAAACGGGGCCCTCGGGTATGGCTACACCTTC. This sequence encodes CASQNGALGYGYTF.